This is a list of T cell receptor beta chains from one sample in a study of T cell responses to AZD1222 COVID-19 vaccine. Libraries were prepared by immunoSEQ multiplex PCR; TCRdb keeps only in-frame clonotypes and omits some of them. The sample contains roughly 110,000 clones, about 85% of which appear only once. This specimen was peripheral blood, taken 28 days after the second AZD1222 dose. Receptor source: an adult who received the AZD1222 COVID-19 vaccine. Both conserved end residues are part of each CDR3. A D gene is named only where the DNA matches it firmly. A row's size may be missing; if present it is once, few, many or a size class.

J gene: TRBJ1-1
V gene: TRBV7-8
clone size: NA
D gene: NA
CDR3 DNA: TGTGCCAGCAGCTTAAAATTGTTCGCTGAAGCTTTCTTT
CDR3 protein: CASSLKLFAEAFF

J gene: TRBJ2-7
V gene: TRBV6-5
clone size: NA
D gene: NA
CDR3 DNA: TGTGCCAGCAGCCCAGGCCCCTACGAGCAGTACTTC
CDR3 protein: CASSPGPYEQYF

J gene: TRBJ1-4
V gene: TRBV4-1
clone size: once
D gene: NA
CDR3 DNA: TGCGCCAGCAGCCACAGGGAGGGGGAAAAACTGTTTTTT
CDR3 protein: CASSHREGEKLFF

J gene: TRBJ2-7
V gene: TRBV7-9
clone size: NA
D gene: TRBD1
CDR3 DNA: TGTGCCAGCGGGGGACAGGACTACGAGCAGTACTTC
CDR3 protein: CASGGQDYEQYF

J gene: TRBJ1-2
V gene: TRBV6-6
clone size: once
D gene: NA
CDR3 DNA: TGTGCCAGCGGGGGAGGAAACTATGGCTACACCTTC
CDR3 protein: CASGGGNYGYTF

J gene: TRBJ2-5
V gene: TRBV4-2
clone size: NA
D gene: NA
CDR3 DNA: TGTGCCAGCAGCCAAGCCCAGGGGGAGACCCAGTACTTC
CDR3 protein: CASSQAQGETQYF

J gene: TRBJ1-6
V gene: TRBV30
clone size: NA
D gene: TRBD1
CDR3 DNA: TGTGCCTGGAATGAGGGACAGGGATATTCACCCCTCCACTTT
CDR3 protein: CAWNEGQGYSPLHF

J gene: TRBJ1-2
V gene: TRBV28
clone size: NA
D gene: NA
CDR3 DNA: TGTGCCAGCAGTTTAAAGGGTTATGGCTACACCTTC
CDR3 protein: CASSLKGYGYTF

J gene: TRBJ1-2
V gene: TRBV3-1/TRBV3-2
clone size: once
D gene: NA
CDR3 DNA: TGTGCCAGCAGCCCTTTCGGGGCGGTGATCTATGGCTACACCTTC
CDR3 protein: CASSPFGAVIYGYTF

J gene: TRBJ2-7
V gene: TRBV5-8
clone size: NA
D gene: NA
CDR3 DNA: TGTGCCAGCAGCATCCACCGACCAAACCTATACGAGCAGTACTTC
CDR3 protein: CASSIHRPNLYEQYF

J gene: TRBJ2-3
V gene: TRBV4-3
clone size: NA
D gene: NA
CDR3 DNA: TGCGCCAGCAGCCAATCCGGGGTTAGCACAGATACGCAGTATTTT
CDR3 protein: CASSQSGVSTDTQYF

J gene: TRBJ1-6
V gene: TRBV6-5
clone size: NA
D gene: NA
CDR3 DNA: TGTGCCAGCAGTAATAGGGTGTTTAATTCACCCCTCCACTTT
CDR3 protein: CASSNRVFNSPLHF

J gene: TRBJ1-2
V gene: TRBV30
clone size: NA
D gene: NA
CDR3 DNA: TGTGCCTGGAGTGTAACAGGGAGAGTCACCTTC
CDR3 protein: CAWSVTGRVTF

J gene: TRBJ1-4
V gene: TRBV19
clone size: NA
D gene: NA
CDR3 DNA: TGTGCCAGTAGTATTTTGGGGCAGGGGAATGAAAAACTGTTTTTT
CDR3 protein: CASSILGQGNEKLFF

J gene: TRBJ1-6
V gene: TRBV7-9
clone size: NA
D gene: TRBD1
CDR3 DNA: TGTGCCAGCAGCCATCATCAGGGGGTTCCTAATTCACCCCTCCACTTT
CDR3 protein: CASSHHQGVPNSPLHF

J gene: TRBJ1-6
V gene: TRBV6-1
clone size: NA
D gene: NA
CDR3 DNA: TGTGCCAGCAGTGGTAGAACTTTGCGGGCTCGGAATTCACCCCTCCACTTT
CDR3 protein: CASSGRTLRARNSPLHF

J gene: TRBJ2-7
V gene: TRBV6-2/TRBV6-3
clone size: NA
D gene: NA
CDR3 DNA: TGTGCCAGCAGCCTCAGCTCCTACGAGCAGTACTTC
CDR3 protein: CASSLSSYEQYF

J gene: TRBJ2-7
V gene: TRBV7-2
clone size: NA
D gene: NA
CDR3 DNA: TGTGCCAGCAGCTTAGGGGGGGCCGAGCAGTACTTC
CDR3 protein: CASSLGGAEQYF